A single sample gave rise to the 6 T cell receptor beta chains below, sequenced in a study of blood T cell repertoires in COVID-19. Sequencing used immunoSEQ multiplex PCR; TCRdb keeps in-frame clones, though not all of them. Here the sample spans 110,000 to 150,000 clones, 65% to 90% being singletons. The sequenced material came from peripheral blood. The receptors stem from a middle-aged man with acute or convalescent COVID-19.

This chain connects TRBV24-1 to TRBJ2-3, with D possibly matching TRBD2 (7 bases). Germline lookup yields CDR1 KGHDR and CDR2 SFDVKD. V was clipped by 3 bases and J by 2 bases, with 14 bases between them. This CDR3 comprises 16 residues. This CDR3 reads CATSDGGAKPTDTQYF. The CDR3 bases are TGTGCCACCAGTGATGGGGGGGCGAAGCCCACAGATACGCAGTATTTT.

The chain employs TRBV2 and TRBJ1-3; D is possibly TRBD1 (6 bases). The CDR3 consists of 16 residues. Germline CDR1 SNHLY, CDR2 FYNNEI. V lost 4 bases to trimming and J lost 1 base, with 14 bases between them. CDR3 sequence: CASSAPDRSSGNTIYF. The CDR3 DNA follows: TGTGCCAGCAGTGCTCCCGACAGGTCTTCTGGAAACACCATATATTTT.

The chain is built from TRBV19 and TRBJ1-6, with no clear D. In germline, CDR1 is LNHDA, CDR2 SQIVND (reference sequence). V lost 6 bases and J lost 0, with 6 bases in between. The CDR3 is made up of 14 amino acids. The CDR3 loop reads CASSWSSYNSPLHF. The CDR3, as DNA: TGTGCCAGTAGCTGGAGCTCCTATAATTCACCCCTCCACTTT.

This clone was found a few times. The J gene is TRBJ2-7, the V gene TRBV7-3; the match to TRBD1 covers 8 bases. Germline V CDR1 and CDR2: SGHTA, FQGTGA. The CDR3 is 14 residues long. The V segment lost 5 bases and the J segment 0 bases; nucleotides outside the gene matches: 3. The CDR3 protein is CASSPQGGSYEQYF. The CDR3 nucleotides are TGTGCCAGCAGCCCACAGGGGGGCTCCTACGAGCAGTACTTC.

This chain connects TRBV4-1 to TRBJ2-3; D not certain. The germline V gene encodes CDR1 MGHRA and CDR2 YSYEKL. The CDR3 consists of 13 residues. The germline V and J ends were trimmed by 2 bases and 3 bases, with 6 bases remaining between them. DNA of the CDR3: TGCGCCAGCAGCCAAAAAACAACAGATACGCAGTATTTT. Translation gives CASSQKTTDTQYF.

This clone has only a few counts. The chain carries TRBV4-1 and TRBJ2-2; TRBD2 agrees at 8 bases. CDR3 length: 16 residues. V lost 3 bases, J lost 4 bases, and 7 bases stayed unmatched. Germline V gene data show CDR1 as MGHRA and CDR2 as YSYEKL. The CDR3 coding sequence is TGCGCCAGCAGCCAGAGTAGCGGGATAATCACCGGGGAGCTGTTTTTT. It codes for CASSQSSGIITGELFF.